This T cell receptor (beta chain) was profiled in a study of identical twins. This clonotype was seen a handful of times. Its target is not known. Regarding the study as a whole: The models systematically underestimated how much out-of-frame TCR alpha was shared in monozygotic twins. Findings came from cross-sectional statistics, without long-term follow-up of donors.

TCRdb reprocessed the 5' RACE reads via MiXCR and lists one record per CDR3 protein. The data contain 520,000 or so distinct CDR3 sequences, under 25% of them singletons. The germline gives CDR1 SEHNR, CDR2 FQNEAQ (reference sequence). Trimming cost V 3 bases and J 5 bases, with 19 bases left between them. The CDR3 is made up of 16 amino acids. This sample was also put to use in a study of T cells expressing NK-cell markers. Per that study: HCMV serostatus: seven of eight sequenced donors positive, one negative.

The material sequenced was CD4+ T cells sorted from blood. This rearrangement joins TRBV7-9 to TRBJ2-5; no clear D gene. This sequence originates from a woman in her late teens or twenties in good health. Here the CDR3 DNA reads TGTGCCAGCAGCTTTTTTTCGAGGCTAACCGGGGAGACCCAGTACTTC. It encodes CASSFFSRLTGETQYF.